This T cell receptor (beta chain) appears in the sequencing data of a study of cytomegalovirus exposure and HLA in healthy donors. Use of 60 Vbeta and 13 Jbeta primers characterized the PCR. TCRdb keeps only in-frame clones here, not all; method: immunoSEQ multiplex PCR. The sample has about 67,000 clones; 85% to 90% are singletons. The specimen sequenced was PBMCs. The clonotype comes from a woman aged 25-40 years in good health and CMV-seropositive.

Written as DNA, the CDR3 is TGTGCCAGCAGCCAAGCGGCGCGGCCTAGCGGCCGCACAGATACGCAGTATTTT. Protein: CASSQAARPSGRTDTQYF. J is TRBJ2-3 and V is TRBV14; 7 bases are shared with TRBD2. The CDR3 spans 18 residues. V was pared by 1 base and J by 1 base, with 11 bases of the junction left unmatched. Germline loops: CDR1 SGHDN, CDR2 FVKESK.